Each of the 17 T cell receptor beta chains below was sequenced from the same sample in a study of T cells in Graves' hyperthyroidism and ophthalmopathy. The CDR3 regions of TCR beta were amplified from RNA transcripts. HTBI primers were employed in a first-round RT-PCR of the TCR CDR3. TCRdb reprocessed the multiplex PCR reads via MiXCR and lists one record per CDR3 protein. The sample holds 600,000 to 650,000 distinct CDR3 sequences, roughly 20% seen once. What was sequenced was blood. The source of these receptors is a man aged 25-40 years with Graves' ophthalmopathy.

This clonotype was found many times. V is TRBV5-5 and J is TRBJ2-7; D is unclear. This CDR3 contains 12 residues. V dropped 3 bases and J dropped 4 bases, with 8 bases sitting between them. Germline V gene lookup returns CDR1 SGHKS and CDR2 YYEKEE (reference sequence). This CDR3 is CASSSTTYEQYF. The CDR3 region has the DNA TGTGCCAGCAGCTCCACCACTTACGAGCAGTACTTC.

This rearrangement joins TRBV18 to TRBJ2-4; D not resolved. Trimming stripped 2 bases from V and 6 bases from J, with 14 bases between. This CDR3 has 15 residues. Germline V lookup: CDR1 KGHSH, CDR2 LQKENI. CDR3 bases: TGTGCCAGCTCACCAAGGGAAGGGTTGGGAAACATTCAGTACTTC. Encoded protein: CASSPREGLGNIQYF.

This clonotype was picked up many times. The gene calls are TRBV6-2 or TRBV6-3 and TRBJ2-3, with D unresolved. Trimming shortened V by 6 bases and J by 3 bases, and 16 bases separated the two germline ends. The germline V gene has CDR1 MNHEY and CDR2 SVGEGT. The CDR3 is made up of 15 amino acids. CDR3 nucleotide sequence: TGTGCCAGCAGCTCACGGAGAGGTGGAACAGATACGCAGTATTTT. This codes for CASSSRRGGTDTQYF.

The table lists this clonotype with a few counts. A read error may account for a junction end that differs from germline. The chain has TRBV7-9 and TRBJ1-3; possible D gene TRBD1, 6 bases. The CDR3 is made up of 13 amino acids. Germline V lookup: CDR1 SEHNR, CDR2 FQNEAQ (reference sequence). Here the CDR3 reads CASSLHQTRDNDF. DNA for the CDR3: TGTGCCAGCAGCTTACACCAGACCCGGGACAACGATTTT.

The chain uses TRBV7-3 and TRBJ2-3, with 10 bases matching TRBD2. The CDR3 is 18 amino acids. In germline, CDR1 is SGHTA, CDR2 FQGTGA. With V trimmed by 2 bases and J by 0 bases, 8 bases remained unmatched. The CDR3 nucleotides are TGTGCCAGCAGCTTACGACTCGGTAGCGGGGGGAGCACAGATACGCAGTATTTT. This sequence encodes CASSLRLGSGGSTDTQYF. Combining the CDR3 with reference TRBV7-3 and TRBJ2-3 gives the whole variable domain GAGVSQTPSNKVTEKGKYVELRCDPISGHTALYWYRQSLGQGPEFLIYFQGTGAADDSGLPNDRFFAVRPEGSVSTLKIQRTERGDSAVYLCASSLRLGSGGSTDTQYFGPGTRLTVL.

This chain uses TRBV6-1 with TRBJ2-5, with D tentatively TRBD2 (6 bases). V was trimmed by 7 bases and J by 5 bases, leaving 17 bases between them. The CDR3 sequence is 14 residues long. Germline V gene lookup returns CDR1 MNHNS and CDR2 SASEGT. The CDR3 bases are TGTGCCAGCACCAAATGGGGGGTAGAGGAGACCCAGTACTTC. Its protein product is CASTKWGVEETQYF.

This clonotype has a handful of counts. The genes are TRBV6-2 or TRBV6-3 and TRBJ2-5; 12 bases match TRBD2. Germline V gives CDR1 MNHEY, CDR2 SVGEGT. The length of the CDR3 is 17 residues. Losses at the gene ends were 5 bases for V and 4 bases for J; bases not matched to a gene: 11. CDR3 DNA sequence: TGTGCCAGCAGTCGAGCCTCGATACTAGCGGGAGGAGAGACCCAGTACTTC. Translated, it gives CASSRASILAGGETQYF.

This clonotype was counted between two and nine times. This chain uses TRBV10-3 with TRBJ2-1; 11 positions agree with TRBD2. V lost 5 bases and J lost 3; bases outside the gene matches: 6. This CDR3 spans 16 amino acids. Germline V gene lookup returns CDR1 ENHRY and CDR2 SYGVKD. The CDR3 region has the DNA TGTGCCATCAGTCGCGGGACTAGCGGAGTCTACAATGAGCAGTTCTTC. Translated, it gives CAISRGTSGVYNEQFF.

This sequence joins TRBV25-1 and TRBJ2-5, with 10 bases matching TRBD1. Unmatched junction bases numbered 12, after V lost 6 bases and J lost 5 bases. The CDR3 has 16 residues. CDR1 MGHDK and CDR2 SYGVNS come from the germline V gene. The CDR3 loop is CASSSRRDRGLETQYF. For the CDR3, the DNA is TGTGCCAGCAGCTCCAGACGGGACAGGGGACTGGAGACCCAGTACTTC.

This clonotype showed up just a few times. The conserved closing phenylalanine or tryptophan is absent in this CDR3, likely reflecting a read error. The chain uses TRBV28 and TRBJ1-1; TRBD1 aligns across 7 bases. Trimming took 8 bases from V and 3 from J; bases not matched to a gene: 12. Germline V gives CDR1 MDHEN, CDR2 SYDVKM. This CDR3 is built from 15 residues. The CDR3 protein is CASGQLGGAYTEAFL. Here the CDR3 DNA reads TGTGCCAGCGGCCAATTAGGGGGCGCGTACACTGAAGCTTTCCTT.

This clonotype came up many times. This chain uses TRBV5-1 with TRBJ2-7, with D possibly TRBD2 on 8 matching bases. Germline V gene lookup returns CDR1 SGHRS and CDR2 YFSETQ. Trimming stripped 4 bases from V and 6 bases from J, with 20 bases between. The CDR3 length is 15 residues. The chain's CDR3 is CASSDDLTGTSEQYF. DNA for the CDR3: TGCGCCAGCAGCGACGACCTGACAGGGACTAGCGAGCAGTACTTC.

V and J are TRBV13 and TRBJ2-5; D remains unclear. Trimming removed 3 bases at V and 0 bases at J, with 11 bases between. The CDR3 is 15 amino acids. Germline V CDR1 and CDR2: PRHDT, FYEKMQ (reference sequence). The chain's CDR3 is CASSLSTSYQETQYF. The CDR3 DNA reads TGTGCCAGCAGCTTGAGTACATCCTACCAAGAGACCCAGTACTTC.

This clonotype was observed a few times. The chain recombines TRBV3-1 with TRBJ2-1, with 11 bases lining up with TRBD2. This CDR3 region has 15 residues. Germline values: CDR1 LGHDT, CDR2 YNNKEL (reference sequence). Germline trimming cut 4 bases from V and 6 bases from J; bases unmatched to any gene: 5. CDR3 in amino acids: CASSPTSGSFNEQFF. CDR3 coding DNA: TGTGCCAGCAGCCCCACTAGCGGGAGCTTCAATGAGCAGTTCTTC.

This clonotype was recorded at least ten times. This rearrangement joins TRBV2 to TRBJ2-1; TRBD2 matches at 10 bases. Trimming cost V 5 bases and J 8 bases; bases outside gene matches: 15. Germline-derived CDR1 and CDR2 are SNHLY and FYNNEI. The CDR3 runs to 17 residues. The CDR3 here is CASSHSLAGEGTDEQFF. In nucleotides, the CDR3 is TGTGCCAGCAGTCATAGTCTAGCGGGAGAAGGCACTGATGAGCAGTTCTTC.

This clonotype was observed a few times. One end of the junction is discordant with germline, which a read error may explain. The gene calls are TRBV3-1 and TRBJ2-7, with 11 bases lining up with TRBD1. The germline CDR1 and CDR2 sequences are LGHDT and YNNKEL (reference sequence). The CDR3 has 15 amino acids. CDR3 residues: CTSSTRTGGTYEQYF. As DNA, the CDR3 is TGTACCAGCAGCACCCGGACAGGGGGCACTTACGAGCAGTACTTC.

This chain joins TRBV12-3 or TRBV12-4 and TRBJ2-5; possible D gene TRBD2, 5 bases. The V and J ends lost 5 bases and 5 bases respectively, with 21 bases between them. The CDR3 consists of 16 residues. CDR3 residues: CASSPNPGLFEETQYF. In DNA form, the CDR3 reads TGTGCCAGCAGTCCCAACCCAGGACTCTTCGAGGAGACCCAGTACTTC.

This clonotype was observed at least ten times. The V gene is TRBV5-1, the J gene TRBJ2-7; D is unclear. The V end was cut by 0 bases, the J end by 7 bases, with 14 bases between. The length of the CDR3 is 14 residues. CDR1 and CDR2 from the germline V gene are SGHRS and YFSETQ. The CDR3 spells CASSLAFPAREQYF. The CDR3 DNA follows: TGCGCCAGCAGCTTGGCCTTCCCCGCGAGGGAGCAGTACTTC.